The entry below describes one T cell receptor beta chain. Its antigen is unidentified. This sample was included in a study of CD8+ T cells in alopecia areata. General observations from the study: Scalp clonality, together with expanded CD8+ clones among the top 100, fell significantly with tofacitinib.

Extracted RNA was reverse transcribed into cDNA, the sequencing template. The table came from immunoSEQ multiplex PCR; TCRdb's copy has only in-frame clones and leaves some out. The repertoire holds about 190,000 clones, with 60% as singletons. This sample's treatment: oral pan-JAK inhibitor, 5-10 mg twice daily. Punch biopsies of lesional scalp, plus peripheral blood, were taken from alopecia areata patients. The material was CD4+ T cells sorted from blood, obtained at week 24, from a patient treated with tofacitinib. This clonotype was obtained from a human donor with alopecia areata.

As DNA, the CDR3 is TGCGCCAGCAGCCAAGATGGACAAAGGGAAGAGACCCAGTACTTC. Its translation is CASSQDGQREETQYF. The J gene is TRBJ2-5, the V gene TRBV4-3; TRBD1 is a possible D gene (5 bases). CDR3 size: 15 residues. V was cut by 0 bases and J by 3 bases, with 11 bases left in between. Germline assignment: CDR1 LGHNA and CDR2 YSLEER.